One and the same sample provided the 28 T cell receptor beta chains below, sequenced in a study of shared clonotypes between healthy human individuals. Sequenced by immunoSEQ multiplex PCR; TCRdb stores in-frame clones only, minus some. The sample includes 2 million to 2.5 million clones, approximately 96% of them seen just once. Sequencing was carried out using naive CD4+ T cells sorted from blood. Indicated subset: CD45RA+ positively selected. The receptor source for this set is a man between 18 and 29 years old in good health.

This clone came up a few times. This specimen includes other DNA sequences encoding the same CDR3. This rearrangement joins TRBV5-1 to TRBJ2-5; 7 bases are a match to TRBD1. Germline loops: CDR1 SGHRS, CDR2 YFSETQ. With V trimmed by 3 bases and J by 1 base, 0 bases remained unmatched. The CDR3 length is 13 residues. CDR3 DNA: TGCGCCAGCAGCTCAGGGGGCCAAGAGACCCAGTACTTC. It encodes CASSSGGQETQYF.

Points on this clone: At the DNA level, this CDR3 is encoded by other sequences in the same sample as well. The rearrangement uses TRBV28 and TRBJ1-5; 8 bases map to TRBD1. CDR1 and CDR2 (germline): MDHEN, SYDVKM. With V trimmed by 6 bases and J by 4 bases, 5 bases remained unmatched. The CDR3 has 14 residues. CDR3 sequence: CASRPGGTNQPQHF. In DNA, the CDR3 is TGTGCCAGCAGACCAGGGGGCACAAATCAGCCCCAGCATTTT.

This clone was found a few times. This chain joins TRBV12-5 and TRBJ2-1; D may be TRBD2 (6 bases). The germline V and J ends were trimmed by 5 bases and 3 bases, with 11 bases remaining between them. Germline V lookup: CDR1 LGHNT, CDR2 FRNRAP. This CDR3 contains 14 residues. The CDR3 region has the DNA TGTGCTAGTGGTGGCGGGGAAATCTACAATGAGCAGTTCTTC. Its translation is CASGGGEIYNEQFF.

V is TRBV27 and J is TRBJ2-4; 9 nucleotides line up with TRBD1. The CDR3 is 16 amino acids. From germline, CDR1 is MNHEY and CDR2 SMNVEV (reference sequence). J lost 4 bases, V lost 4 bases, and 8 bases had no gene match. In DNA form, the CDR3 reads TGTGCCAGCAGTTCTGGGGTTGGACAGGGGAAAAACATTCAGTACTTC. Translated: CASSSGVGQGKNIQYF.

The chain couples TRBV27 to TRBJ2-7; D may be TRBD1 or TRBD2 (6 bases each). The CDR3 is 16 residues long. The germline V gene encodes CDR1 MNHEY and CDR2 SMNVEV (reference sequence). Between the trimmed V and J ends, which lost 4 bases and 4 bases, there was a span of 20 bases. Written as DNA, the CDR3 is TGTGCCAGCAGTTCTTACCCGGGGGCAGGGACATACGAGCAGTACTTC. It yields the protein CASSSYPGAGTYEQYF.

The chain couples TRBV7-2 to TRBJ2-2, with 8 bases lining up with TRBD2. This CDR3 spans 14 amino acids. Germline V gene sequence: CDR1 SGHTA, CDR2 FQGNSA. After removal of 4 bases from V and 7 bases from J, the junction contained 5 bases not matched to a gene. The CDR3 region is CASSYGTRDGELFF. The CDR3, as DNA: TGTGCCAGCAGCTACGGGACTAGAGACGGGGAGCTGTTTTTT.

The chain has TRBV5-1 and TRBJ2-7; tentative D call: TRBD2 (6 bases). Per germline, CDR1 SGHRS and CDR2 YFSETQ. This CDR3 comprises 13 residues. V was trimmed by 1 base and J by 8 bases, leaving 13 bases between them. The CDR3 protein is CASSLSSGGQQYF. The DNA of the CDR3 is TGCGCCAGCAGCTTGAGTAGCGGTGGGCAGCAGTACTTC.

A remark on this clone: The identical CDR3 is also encoded by other nucleotide sequences in the sample. For the CDR3, the DNA is TGTGCCAGCTCACCGGAGGGGCGGCCTTACGAGCAGTACTTC. Translation: CASSPEGRPYEQYF. The rearrangement links TRBV18 to TRBJ2-7; possible D gene TRBD2, 6 bases. V was cut by 3 bases and J by 4 bases, with 13 bases left in between. This CDR3 region has 14 residues. Germline V gives CDR1 KGHSH, CDR2 LQKENI.

The rearrangement links TRBV15 to TRBJ2-7; D is perhaps TRBD1 (5 bases). The V gene lost 0 bases and the J gene lost 6 bases, with 15 bases spanning the gap. Germline CDR1 and CDR2: LNHNV and YYDKDF (reference sequence). The CDR3 covers 15 residues. DNA for the CDR3: TGTGCCACCAGCAGAGAATTGACAGTGGGTGCCGAGCAGTACTTC. Its protein is CATSRELTVGAEQYF.

The V and J genes are TRBV10-3 and TRBJ1-2; 7 bases match TRBD1. The CDR3 loop spans 15 amino acids. The germline CDR1 and CDR2 sequences are ENHRY and SYGVKD. V was pared by 0 bases and J by 4 bases, with 5 bases of the junction left unmatched. The CDR3 sequence is CAISESQGSGYGYTF. CDR3 DNA sequence: TGTGCCATCAGTGAGTCACAGGGGTCCGGCTATGGCTACACCTTC.

In regard to this clone: This specimen includes other DNA sequences encoding the same CDR3. This sequence joins TRBV5-4 and TRBJ2-2, with no clear D. The V gene's germline CDR1 is SGHNT and CDR2 YYREEE (reference sequence). This CDR3 contains 15 residues. V lost 2 bases and J lost 2, with 10 bases in between. CDR3 DNA: TGTGCCAGCAGCTTACCTGGGGTTAACACCGGGGAGCTGTTTTTT. This encodes CASSLPGVNTGELFF.

The chain has TRBV4-3 and TRBJ2-3, with 10 bases identical to TRBD2. V lost 1 base, J lost 2 bases, and 3 bases stayed unmatched. The CDR3 is 16 residues long. Germline CDR1 is LGHNA and CDR2 is YSLEER. The CDR3 DNA follows: TGCGCCAGCAGCCAAGGTAGCGGGAGGCCCACAGATACGCAGTATTTT. It encodes CASSQGSGRPTDTQYF.

This chain connects TRBV9 to TRBJ2-7, with TRBD2 as a possible D gene (5 bases). V lost 0 bases to trimming and J lost 6 bases, with 13 bases between them. Germline-derived CDR1 and CDR2 are SGDLS and YYNGEE. This CDR3 has 14 residues. In DNA, the CDR3 is TGTGCCAGCAGCGTAGGGGCTAGCTGGGGCGAGCAGTACTTC. Protein product: CASSVGASWGEQYF.

The J gene is TRBJ1-5, the V gene TRBV6-6, with 8 positions matching TRBD1. The CDR3 covers 13 residues. Trimming took 10 bases from V and 4 from J; bases not matched to a gene: 6. CDR1 is MNHNY and CDR2 is SVGAGI in the germline V gene (reference sequence). CDR3 sequence (DNA): TGTGCCACCGTGGACAGGGAGAATCAGCCCCAGCATTTT. Its translation is CATVDRENQPQHF.

V is TRBV5-5 and J is TRBJ2-7; 7 nucleotides line up with TRBD2. The ends lost 3 bases at V and 2 bases at J; junction bases unmatched: 11. The V gene's germline CDR1 is SGHKS and CDR2 YYEKEE (reference sequence). The CDR3 has 16 residues. CDR3 sequence (DNA): TGTGCCAGCAGCTCTGCTCTAGCGGAGAAAACCTACGAGCAGTACTTC. It translates to CASSSALAEKTYEQYF.

The CDR3 is CASSQGLAGGNVQETQYF. The CDR3 nucleotides are TGTGCCAGCAGCCAAGGACTAGCGGGAGGGAACGTCCAAGAGACCCAGTACTTC. The J gene is TRBJ2-5, the V gene TRBV9, with TRBD2 matching 15 bases. This CDR3 is 18 amino acids long. J lost 1 base, V lost 4 bases, and 8 bases had no gene match. The germline gives CDR1 SGDLS, CDR2 YYNGEE.

V and J are TRBV10-1 and TRBJ2-3; D uncertain. The germline V gene has CDR1 WNHNN and CDR2 SYGVQD (reference sequence). V lost 3 bases to trimming and J lost 4 bases, with 17 bases between them. CDR3 length: 16 residues. The CDR3 loop is CASSDTRLVGPDTQYF. CDR3 bases: TGCGCCAGCAGTGATACCCGACTGGTGGGTCCAGATACGCAGTATTTT.

V and J are TRBV5-6 and TRBJ1-2; TRBD1 matches 7 bases. In germline, CDR1 is SGHDT, CDR2 YYEEEE. The CDR3 is made up of 18 amino acids. V shed 6 bases and J 0 bases; nucleotides not matched to a gene: 17. The CDR3 DNA follows: TGTGCCAGCACCCGAAGGAGGACAGGCATCCTAGCTAACTATGGCTACACCTTC. Its protein product is CASTRRRTGILANYGYTF.

The gene calls are TRBV4-2 and TRBJ2-7; D ambiguous. CDR3 length: 13 amino acids. V lost 4 bases and J lost 3, with 10 bases in between. Germline V gene lookup returns CDR1 LGHNA and CDR2 YNFKEQ. In DNA form, the CDR3 reads TGTGCCAGCAGCCCCCCGGGCCACTACGAGCAGTACTTC. Protein sequence: CASSPPGHYEQYF.

The V gene is TRBV29-1, the J gene TRBJ1-5, with TRBD1 as a possible D gene (6 bases). Trimming removed 5 bases at V and 2 bases at J, with 10 bases between. CDR1 and CDR2 (germline): SQVTM, ANQGSEA. The CDR3 length is 13 residues. The CDR3 sequence is CSVRGHGNQPQHF. The CDR3 nucleotides read TGCAGCGTTCGGGGGCATGGCAATCAGCCCCAGCATTTT.

V gene TRBV5-1 combines with J gene TRBJ2-1; no firm D call. V lost 4 bases, J lost 6 bases, and 17 bases lay in between. The V gene's germline CDR1 is SGHRS and CDR2 YFSETQ. The CDR3 extends over 15 amino acids. CDR3 protein: CASSPLWLPGNEQFF. The CDR3 DNA reads as TGCGCCAGCAGCCCGCTGTGGTTACCCGGCAATGAGCAGTTCTTC.

This clone occurred once. This chain joins TRBV30 and TRBJ2-7, with 8 bases lining up with TRBD1. V dropped 3 bases and J dropped 1; count of bases not matched to a gene: 8. The CDR3 has 15 amino acids. CDR1 is GTSNPN and CDR2 is SVGIG in the germline V gene (reference sequence). The CDR3: CAWRLVTGVSYEQYF. The CDR3 nucleotides read TGTGCCTGGAGATTAGTGACAGGGGTATCCTACGAGCAGTACTTC.

The V and J genes are TRBV11-2 and TRBJ1-3, with unresolved D. The CDR3 consists of 15 residues. Germline V gives CDR1 SGHAT, CDR2 FQNNGV. Trimming cost V 4 bases and J 4 bases, with 14 bases left between them. CDR3 in amino acids: CASSSIGLGGNTIYF. In DNA form, the CDR3 reads TGTGCCAGCAGCTCCATCGGCCTGGGCGGAAACACCATATATTTT.

The gene calls are TRBV7-9 and TRBJ1-5; D ambiguous. The germline CDR1 and CDR2 sequences are SEHNR and FQNEAQ (reference sequence). This CDR3 region has 12 residues. V shed 6 bases and J shed 3 bases, with 6 bases lying between them. The CDR3 is CASRGVNQPQHF. The CDR3 DNA follows: TGTGCCAGCAGAGGCGTCAATCAGCCCCAGCATTTT.

The chain uses TRBV6-5 and TRBJ1-2; D call uncertain. From germline, CDR1 is MNHEY and CDR2 SVGAGI. V was shortened by 7 bases and J by 3 bases, with 18 bases between the two germline ends. This CDR3 is built from 15 residues. The CDR3 region is CASTPSYETYYGYTF. In nucleotides, the CDR3 is TGTGCCAGCACCCCAAGCTACGAGACTTACTATGGCTACACCTTC.

V usage is TRBV30 and J usage is TRBJ1-6, with 7 bases aligning to TRBD1. Germline lookup yields CDR1 GTSNPN and CDR2 SVGIG (reference sequence). This CDR3 spans 15 amino acids. V dropped 4 bases and J dropped 3; count of bases not matched to a gene: 6. CDR3 region: CAWITGDNYNSPLHF. The CDR3 nucleotides read TGTGCCTGGATAACAGGGGACAACTATAATTCACCCCTCCACTTT. Complete variable domain (other parts from reference TRBV30 and TRBJ1-6): SQTIHQWPATLVQPVGSPLSLECTVEGTSNPNLYWYRQAAGRGLQLLFYSVGIGQISSEVPQNLSASRPQDRQFILSSKKLLLSDSGFYLCAWITGDNYNSPLHFGNGTRLTVT.

This clone was found once. The genes are TRBV29-1 and TRBJ2-5; D remains unclear. With 0 bases removed from V and 4 bases from J, the gap between germline ends came to 12 bases. CDR3 length: 14 residues. In germline, CDR1 is SQVTM, CDR2 ANQGSEA. The CDR3 sequence is CSVEDQVRRETQYF. DNA for the CDR3: TGCAGCGTTGAAGATCAAGTCCGTCGAGAGACCCAGTACTTC.

The chain recombines TRBV27 with TRBJ2-2; 8 bases map to TRBD1. The germline gives CDR1 MNHEY, CDR2 SMNVEV (reference sequence). This CDR3 is built from 16 residues. V lost 5 bases, J lost 5 bases, and 10 bases stayed unmatched. In nucleotides, the CDR3 is TGTGCCAGCAGTCACTTGGACAGGGTCGGAACCGGGGAGCTGTTTTTT. Translation gives CASSHLDRVGTGELFF.